The next 11 T cell receptor beta chains were all read from a single sample in a study of T cell changes during pregnancy in multiple sclerosis. TCRdb keeps only in-frame clones here, not all; method: immunoSEQ multiplex PCR. The data contain about 94,000 clones, around 94% of them singletons. The source was peripheral blood, collected in the third trimester of pregnancy. All receptors derive from a female donor with multiple sclerosis, enrolled in a pregnancy study.

The chain couples TRBV13 to TRBJ2-1; D may be TRBD2 (6 bases). V was clipped by 5 bases and J by 4 bases, with 12 bases between them. The CDR3 runs 14 residues. The germline V gene encodes CDR1 PRHDT and CDR2 FYEKMQ (reference sequence). For the CDR3, the DNA is TGTGCCAGCAGCGGACCCGGGGGATACAATGAGCAGTTCTTC. Translated, it gives CASSGPGGYNEQFF.

The chain combines TRBV9 with TRBJ2-1; 15 nucleotides agree with TRBD2. Germline CDR1 reads SGDLS; CDR2 reads YYNGEE. The CDR3 loop spans 13 amino acids. V dropped 4 bases and J dropped 12; count of bases not matched to a gene: 2. CDR3 region: CASSPGLAGGQFF. The CDR3 DNA sequence: TGTGCCAGCAGCCCGGGACTAGCGGGAGGGCAGTTCTTC.

V usage is TRBV29-1 and J usage is TRBJ2-5; 8 nucleotides agree with TRBD2. The CDR3 is 11 amino acids. V lost 6 bases, J lost 3 bases, and 0 bases stayed unmatched. Germline loops: CDR1 SQVTM, CDR2 ANQGSEA. CDR3 residues: CSVRGEETQYF. CDR3 bases: TGCAGCGTGCGGGGGGAAGAGACCCAGTACTTC.

The chain couples TRBV4-3 to TRBJ2-3; possible D gene TRBD2, 6 bases. The germline V and J ends were trimmed by 1 base and 2 bases, with 13 bases remaining between them. The V gene's germline CDR1 is LGHNA and CDR2 YSLEER. The CDR3 is 16 residues long. The CDR3: CASSQAGSLYTDTQYF. The DNA for the CDR3 is TGCGCCAGCAGCCAAGCCGGGAGCCTTTACACAGATACGCAGTATTTT.

The chain employs TRBV6-1 and TRBJ2-2, with 9 bases that match TRBD1. CDR1 and CDR2 from the germline V gene are MNHNS and SASEGT. Trimming cost V 4 bases and J 1 base; bases outside gene matches: 1. This CDR3 has 15 amino acids. CDR3 sequence reads: CASSGQGGNTGELFF. In DNA form, the CDR3 reads TGTGCCAGCAGTGGACAGGGGGGGAACACCGGGGAGCTGTTTTTT.

The V and J genes are TRBV10-3 and TRBJ2-7; 13 nucleotides match TRBD2. Germline CDR1 and CDR2: ENHRY and SYGVKD. The CDR3 runs to 14 residues. V was pared by 6 bases and J by 6 bases, with 5 bases of the junction left unmatched. CDR3 DNA: TGTGCCATCAGCAGGACTAGCGGGAGCGCCGAGCAGTACTTC. Amino acid sequence: CAISRTSGSAEQYF.

This CDR3 is CASTTEGLAASDTQYF. The DNA for the CDR3 is TGTGCCAGCACCACCGAGGGACTAGCGGCCTCAGATACGCAGTATTTT. The gene calls are TRBV28 and TRBJ2-3; 11 bases match TRBD2. Germline trimming cut 7 bases from V and 4 bases from J; bases unmatched to any gene: 10. The CDR3 has 16 amino acids. CDR1 MDHEN and CDR2 SYDVKM come from the germline V gene.

This sequence joins TRBV10-3 and TRBJ2-1; 7 bases agree with TRBD2. The CDR3 spans 15 residues. The germline V gene encodes CDR1 ENHRY and CDR2 SYGVKD. With 3 bases clipped from V and 3 bases from J, the junction kept 5 bases outside the gene matches. The CDR3 DNA reads as TGTGCCATCAGTGATCCCGGGACTATCTACAATGAGCAGTTCTTC. Residues: CAISDPGTIYNEQFF.

The gene calls are TRBV12-2 and TRBJ1-3. TRBV12-2 constitutes a pseudogene. This CDR3 is built from 15 residues. CDR3 protein: CASRLARGIGNTIYF. The CDR3 DNA follows: TGTGCAAGTCGCTTAGCGCGCGGTATCGGAAACACCATATATTTT.

The chain links TRBV2 to TRBJ2-7; 8 nucleotides align to TRBD1. Germline CDR1 SNHLY, CDR2 FYNNEI. The ends lost 4 bases at V and 4 bases at J; junction bases unmatched: 6. CDR3 length: 14 residues. The CDR3 protein is CASSVAGGFYEQYF. The CDR3 DNA reads TGTGCCAGCAGTGTGGCAGGGGGCTTTTACGAGCAGTACTTC. Supplemented by reference TRBV2 and TRBJ2-7, the full variable domain reads EPEVTQTPSHQVTQMGQEVILRCVPISNHLYFYWYRQILGQKVEFLVSFYNNEISEKSEIFDDQFSVERPDGSNFTLKIRSTKLEDSAMYFCASSVAGGFYEQYFGPGTRLTVT.

This clone was seen once. This rearrangement joins TRBV10-3 to TRBJ2-1; D ambiguous. The CDR3 runs 19 residues. Trimming left V 7 bases short and J 0 bases short, with 25 bases between. Germline V lookup: CDR1 ENHRY, CDR2 SYGVKD. The CDR3 spells CAIKPSLAATHSSYNEQFF. The CDR3 DNA sequence: TGTGCCATCAAACCCAGTCTCGCTGCGACTCATAGCTCCTACAATGAGCAGTTCTTC.